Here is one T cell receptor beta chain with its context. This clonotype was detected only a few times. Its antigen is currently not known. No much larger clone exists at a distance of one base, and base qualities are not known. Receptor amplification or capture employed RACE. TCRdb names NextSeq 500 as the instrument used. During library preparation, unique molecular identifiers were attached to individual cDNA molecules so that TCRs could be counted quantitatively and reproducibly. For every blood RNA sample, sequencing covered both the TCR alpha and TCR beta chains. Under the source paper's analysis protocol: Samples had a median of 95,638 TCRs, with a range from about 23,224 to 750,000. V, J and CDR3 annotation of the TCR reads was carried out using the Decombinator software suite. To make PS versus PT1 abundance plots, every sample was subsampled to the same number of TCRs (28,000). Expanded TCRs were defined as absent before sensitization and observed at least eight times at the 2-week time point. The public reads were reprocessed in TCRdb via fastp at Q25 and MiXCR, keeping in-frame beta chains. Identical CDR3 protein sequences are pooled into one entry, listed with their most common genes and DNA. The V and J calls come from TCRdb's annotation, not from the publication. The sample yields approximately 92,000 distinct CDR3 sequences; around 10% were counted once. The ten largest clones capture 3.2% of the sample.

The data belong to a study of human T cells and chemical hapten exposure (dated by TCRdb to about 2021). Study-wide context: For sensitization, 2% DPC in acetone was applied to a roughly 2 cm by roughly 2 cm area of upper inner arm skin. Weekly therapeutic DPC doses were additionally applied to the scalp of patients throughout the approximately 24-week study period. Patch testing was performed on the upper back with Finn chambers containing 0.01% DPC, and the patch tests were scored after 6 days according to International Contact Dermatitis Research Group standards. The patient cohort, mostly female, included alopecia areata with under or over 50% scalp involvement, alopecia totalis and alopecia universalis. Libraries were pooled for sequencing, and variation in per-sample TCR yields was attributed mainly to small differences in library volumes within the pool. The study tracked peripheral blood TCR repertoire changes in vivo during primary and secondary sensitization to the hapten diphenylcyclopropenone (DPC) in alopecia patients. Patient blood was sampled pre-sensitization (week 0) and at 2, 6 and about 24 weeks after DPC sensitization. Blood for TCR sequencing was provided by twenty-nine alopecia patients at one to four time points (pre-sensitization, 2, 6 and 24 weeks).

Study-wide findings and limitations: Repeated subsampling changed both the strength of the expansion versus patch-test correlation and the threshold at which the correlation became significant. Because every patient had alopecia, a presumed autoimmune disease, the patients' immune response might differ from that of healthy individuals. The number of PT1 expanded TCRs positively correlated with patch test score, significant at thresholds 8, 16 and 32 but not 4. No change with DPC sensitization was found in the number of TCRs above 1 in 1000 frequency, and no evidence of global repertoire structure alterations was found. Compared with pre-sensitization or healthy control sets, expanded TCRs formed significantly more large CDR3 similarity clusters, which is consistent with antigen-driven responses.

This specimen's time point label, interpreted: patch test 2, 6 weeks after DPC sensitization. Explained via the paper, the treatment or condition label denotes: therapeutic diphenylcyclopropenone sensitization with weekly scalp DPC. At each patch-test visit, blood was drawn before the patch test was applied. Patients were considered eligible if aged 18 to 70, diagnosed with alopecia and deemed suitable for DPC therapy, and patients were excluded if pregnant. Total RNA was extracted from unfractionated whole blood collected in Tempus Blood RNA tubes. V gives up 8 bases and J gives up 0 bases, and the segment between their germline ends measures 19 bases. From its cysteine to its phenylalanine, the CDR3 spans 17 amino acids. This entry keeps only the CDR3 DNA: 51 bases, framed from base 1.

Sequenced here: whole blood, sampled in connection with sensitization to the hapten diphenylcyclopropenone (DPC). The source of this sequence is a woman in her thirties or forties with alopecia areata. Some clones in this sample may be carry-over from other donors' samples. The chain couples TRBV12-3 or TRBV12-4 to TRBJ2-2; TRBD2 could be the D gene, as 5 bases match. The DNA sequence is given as TGTGCCAGCCGCCCGACTAAACAATACGCGAACACCGGGGAGCTGTTTTTT. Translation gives CASRPTKQYANTGELFF.